This note documents a single T cell receptor (beta chain) sequence. Method: immunoSEQ multiplex PCR; TCRdb's copy keeps in-frame clones and lacks some. The sample lists roughly 70,000 clones; about 90% were seen once. The source of the sample is a study of OX40 agonist ivuxolimab in advanced cancers. On the study more broadly: Ivuxolimab, an agonistic anti-OX40 (CD134) antibody, was given to patients.

CDR3 length: 16 residues. Germline V gene lookup returns CDR1 KGHSH and CDR2 LQKENI. The V and J ends lost 6 bases and 2 bases, in that order; junction bases with no gene match: 6. This clonotype originated in an adult with an advanced solid tumor such as melanoma, head and neck, liver or kidney cancer. The chain couples TRBV18 to TRBJ1-6; the match to TRBD1 covers 8 bases. The sample in question was CD4+ or CD8+ T cells sorted from blood, obtained in a trial of the OX40 agonist ivuxolimab. DNA for the CDR3: TGTGCCAGCTCTGACGGACAGGGAGCCTATAATTCACCCCTCCACTTT. Translating gives CASSDGQGAYNSPLHF.